This entry is about one T cell receptor (beta chain). Its antigen remains unidentified. The germline and genes are mouse ones. The read is 4 residues too short to cover the CDR3 end, so that end is filled in from the germline J gene. Sequencing used cDNA as its template, made by extracting RNA and reverse transcribing it. Profiled with immunoSEQ multiplex PCR; TCRdb holds only in-frame clones, not every one. The sample has some 110,000 clones, none seen only once. Germline CDR1 NSQYPW, CDR2 LRSPGD (reference sequence). Trimming stripped 3 bases from V and 1 base from J, with 9 bases between. This CDR3 has 15 residues. This specimen comes from a study of CD8+ T cells in alopecia areata. The overall study: Recipient mice, roughly 7-11-week-old female C3H/HeJ animals, received skin from approximately 6-12-month-old C3H/HeJ graft donors with spontaneous alopecia.

Study-level results: Sequencing of scalp samples also captures resident alphabeta T cells of normal skin. Greater clonality was observed in lesional scalp samples, especially alopecia totalis/universalis, versus normal scalp. Patients shared TCRs less clearly than mice did, possibly for HLA-related reasons.

This chain uses TRBV1 with TRBJ1-4; maybe TRBD1 (6 bases). The source of this sequence is a C3H/HeJ mouse with alopecia areata. For this strain, the MHC haplotype corresponds to H2-k. Specimen: lesional skin. CDR3 DNA (partial): TGCACCTGCAGTGCCCTGACAGGTTCCAACGAA. It codes for CTCSALTGSNE. The full-length CDR3 reads as CTCSALTGSNERLFF.